This TCR beta chain originates from a study of cytomegalovirus exposure and HLA in healthy donors. Points on this clone: Its antigen is unidentified.

The PCR made use of 60 Vbeta and 13 Jbeta primers. The repertoire was sequenced with immunoSEQ multiplex PCR; TCRdb's copy has only in-frame clones and lacks some. This table lists nearly 200,000 clones. General study results and limits: Within an earlier analysis, most TCR beta V segments proved productive either about 87% or about 30% of the time. Judged likely to be a sequencing artifact was a cluster of highly shared sequence variants.

V shed 1 base and J 10 bases; nucleotides not matched to a gene: 5. The CDR3 has 15 residues. Germline CDR1 is MNHEY and CDR2 is SVGAGI. The clonotype comes from a boy under 18 in good health and CMV-seronegative. Input material: PBMCs. This chain joins TRBV6-5 and TRBJ2-1; 12 bases fit TRBD1. In nucleotides, the CDR3 is TGTGCCAGCAGTTACTGGGACAGGGGGCAGGGGGAGCAGTTCTTC. Encoded protein: CASSYWDRGQGEQFF.